The clone carrying this T cell receptor beta chain was seen a few times. The antigen remains undetermined. This entry comes from a study of T cell repertoires in cytomegalovirus infection. In the study overall: It can be stated that public TCR beta signatures indicated CMV infection as well as a matching HLA type. General study points: Clonotypes of TCR beta that were HLA-C-restricted and CMV-specific dominated the ex vivo response.

MiXCR was run by TCRdb on the reads, yielding one entry per CDR3 protein. The sample consists of hundreds of thousands of distinct CDR3 sequences, around a sixth of them appearing once. V dropped 9 bases and J dropped 5 bases, with 14 bases sitting between them. Germline V CDR1 and CDR2: LNHDA, SQIVND (reference sequence). The CDR3 covers 13 residues. Specimen: PBMCs. The chain uses TRBV19 and TRBJ1-5; tentative D call: TRBD1 (6 bases). The sequence derives from a human donor in good health (CMV status not recorded). Some clones in this sample may be carry-over from other donors' samples. The CDR3 spells CASCFRGYQPQHF. DNA of the CDR3: TGTGCCAGCTGTTTCAGGGGCTATCAGCCCCAGCATTTT. Filled out from reference TRBV19 and TRBJ1-5, the complete variable domain reads DGGITQSPKYLFRKEGQNVTLSCEQNLNHDAMYWYRQDPGQGLRLIYYSQIVNDFQKGDIAEGYSVSREKKESFPLTVTSAQKNPTAFYLCASCFRGYQPQHFGDGTRLSIL.